The 15 T cell receptor beta chains below come from one sample, sequenced in a study of CD8+ T cells in alopecia areata. Noted treatment: oral pan-JAK inhibitor, 5-10 mg twice daily. It was cDNA, reverse transcribed from extracted RNA, that served as the sequencing template. Some clones are missing from TCRdb's copy, which holds only in-frame ones; the method was immunoSEQ multiplex PCR. The data contain fewer than 110,000 clones, approximately 84% of them singletons. The material was CD8+ T cells sorted from blood, obtained at roughly week 30, from a patient treated with tofacitinib. These receptors were obtained from a human donor with alopecia areata.

This clone occurred a few times. The rearrangement joins TRBV30 to TRBJ2-1; possibly TRBD1 for D (6 bases). CDR3 size: 13 residues. The V end lost 3 bases, the J end lost 2 bases, and 8 bases lay between the germline ends. Germline V gives CDR1 GTSNPN, CDR2 SVGIG (reference sequence). CDR3 residues: CAWSRGAYNEQFF. The CDR3 DNA reads as TGTGCCTGGAGCAGGGGCGCCTACAATGAGCAGTTCTTC.

The V gene is TRBV5-1, the J gene TRBJ2-7; 8 nucleotides match TRBD1. V shed 1 base, J shed 5 bases, and the junction held 5 bases outside the gene matches. CDR1 and CDR2 (germline): SGHRS, YFSETQ. CDR3 length: 14 amino acids. The CDR3 loop reads CASSLWAGGDEQYF. As DNA, the CDR3 is TGCGCCAGCAGCTTGTGGGCAGGGGGCGACGAGCAGTACTTC. The full variable domain, its missing parts supplied by reference TRBV5-1 and TRBJ2-7, is KAGVTQTPRYLIKTRGQQVTLSCSPISGHRSVSWYQQTPGQGLQFLFEYFSETQRNKGNFPGRFSGRQFSNSRSEMNVSTLELGDSALYLCASSLWAGGDEQYFGPGTRLTVT.

As concerns this clone: The sample carries other DNA sequences with the same CDR3. This chain joins TRBV7-9 and TRBJ2-7; D is unclear. From germline, CDR1 is SEHNR and CDR2 FQNEAQ (reference sequence). The CDR3 length is 12 residues. V lost 3 bases and J lost 2, with 5 bases in between. CDR3 in DNA: TGTGCCAGCAGCTTCGGTCCCTACGAGCAGTACTTC. Its translation is CASSFGPYEQYF.

The chain combines TRBV9 with TRBJ2-7, with 8 positions matching TRBD1. Trimming cost V 3 bases and J 2 bases; bases outside gene matches: 7. Germline V gene data show CDR1 as SGDLS and CDR2 as YYNGEE. The CDR3 loop spans 15 amino acids. The CDR3 DNA reads TGTGCCAGCAGCGATGGGACAGGATCAACCTACGAGCAGTACTTC. Its protein is CASSDGTGSTYEQYF.

The chain has TRBV4-3 and TRBJ2-7; D might be TRBD2 (6 bases). V was shortened by 0 bases and J by 1 base, with 13 bases between the two germline ends. The CDR3 has 16 residues. Germline loops: CDR1 LGHNA, CDR2 YSLEER. The CDR3 sequence is CASSQDRETASYEQYF. The CDR3 DNA sequence: TGCGCCAGCAGCCAAGATCGGGAGACAGCTTCCTACGAGCAGTACTTC.

This chain uses TRBV6-5 with TRBJ2-3, with TRBD2 matching over 7 bases. Trimming at V came to 2 bases and at J to 2 bases, leaving 7 bases not matched to a gene. The CDR3 runs 16 residues. Germline V lookup: CDR1 MNHEY, CDR2 SVGAGI. CDR3 loop: CASSYEASGSTDTQYF. As DNA, the CDR3 is TGTGCCAGCAGTTACGAGGCTAGCGGATCCACAGATACGCAGTATTTT.

The rearrangement links TRBV7-9 to TRBJ2-5; 8 positions match TRBD1. The CDR3 sequence is 16 residues long. Germline CDR1 SEHNR, CDR2 FQNEAQ (reference sequence). The junction had 9 bases not matched to a gene; V was cut back by 3 bases and J by 3 bases. The CDR3 DNA reads as TGTGCCAGCAGCTTGGTGCAGGGGGCTCTGGAAGAGACCCAGTACTTC. It encodes CASSLVQGALEETQYF.

The DNA for the CDR3 is TGCAGCGTTGATTCCCCCCACAGGGTGACTAATGAGCAGTTCTTC. Translation gives CSVDSPHRVTNEQFF. The J gene is TRBJ2-1, the V gene TRBV29-1, with D possibly TRBD1 on 6 matching bases. Germline V gene lookup returns CDR1 SQVTM and CDR2 ANQGSEA. V was shortened by 3 bases and J by 7 bases, with 19 bases between the two germline ends. The CDR3 has 15 amino acids.

The chain combines TRBV5-4 with TRBJ2-4; D is ambiguous. Trimming pared 4 bases from V and 5 bases from J, leaving 16 bases between. Per germline, CDR1 SGHNT and CDR2 YYREEE (reference sequence). CDR3 length equals 15 residues. The chain's CDR3 is CASSPGSQRENIQYF. CDR3 nucleotide sequence: TGTGCCAGCAGCCCGGGTTCACAGCGTGAAAACATTCAGTACTTC.

This clone appeared a few times. J is TRBJ2-7 and V is TRBV29-1; weak D call: TRBD1 (6 bases). The V gene lost 0 bases and the J gene lost 5 bases, with 8 bases spanning the gap. This CDR3 has 12 residues. Germline assignment: CDR1 SQVTM and CDR2 ANQGSEA. The CDR3 coding sequence is TGCAGCGTTGAAGACAACAGGGACGAGCAGTACTTC. This gives the protein CSVEDNRDEQYF.

V is TRBV27 and J is TRBJ1-5; possibly TRBD1 for D (6 bases). The CDR3 length is 12 residues. Germline lookup yields CDR1 MNHEY and CDR2 SMNVEV (reference sequence). V gave up 6 bases and J gave up 7 bases, with 10 bases separating them. The CDR3 DNA reads as TGTGCCAGCAGCCCAACAGGGCAGCCCCAGCATTTT. Translating it yields CASSPTGQPQHF.

In its sample, this clone was seen once. CDR3 nucleotide sequence: TGTGCCAGCAGCCGGCGAGGGGGCGAGCAGTACTTC. Translating it yields CASSRRGGEQYF. The chain employs TRBV27 and TRBJ2-5; the D gene is possibly TRBD1 (6 bases). The end of the DNA aligns better with TRBJ2-7, so the J call may be wrong. CDR3 length equals 12 residues. Germline V gene data show CDR1 as MNHEY and CDR2 as SMNVEV (reference sequence).

V gene TRBV6-1 combines with J gene TRBJ1-2; D is undetermined. The CDR3 has 12 residues. Germline lookup yields CDR1 MNHNS and CDR2 SASEGT. V was shortened by 4 bases and J by 0 bases, with 3 bases between the two germline ends. This CDR3 reads CASSAPNYGYTF. The CDR3 DNA is TGTGCCAGCAGTGCGCCTAACTATGGCTACACCTTC.

The chain combines TRBV2 with TRBJ2-7, with D unclear. Germline V gene data show CDR1 as SNHLY and CDR2 as FYNNEI. CDR3 length: 10 amino acids. V dropped 4 bases and J dropped 3 bases, with 1 base sitting between them. CDR3 protein: CASSVYEQYF. The CDR3 coding sequence is TGTGCCAGCAGTGTCTACGAGCAGTACTTC.

The rearrangement joins TRBV27 to TRBJ2-2; D is ambiguous. Per the germline V gene, CDR1 is MNHEY and CDR2 is SMNVEV (reference sequence). This CDR3 has 13 amino acids. The V and J ends lost 8 bases and 2 bases respectively, with 9 bases between them. As DNA, the CDR3 is TGTGCCAGCTCGCGACTTAACACCGGGGAGCTGTTTTTT. It yields the protein CASSRLNTGELFF.